This T cell receptor beta chain comes out of a study of cytomegalovirus exposure and HLA in healthy donors. Germline CDR1 reads SGHNT; CDR2 reads YENEEA. The CDR3 loop spans 14 amino acids. V gave up 5 bases and J gave up 3 bases, with 14 bases separating them. For this clone: Its cognate antigen is unknown.

Study-wide findings and caveats: Later findings reportedly placed an Asian-associated ancestry cluster below the approximately 670-donor mean for N-insertions. Sequencing had likely introduced a cluster of highly shared sequence variants as an artifact. The study put 150 to 200 TCR beta chains on its list as cytomegalovirus-associated.

The PCR ran on 60 Vbeta and 13 Jbeta primers. Per the study methods: Roughly 11 million of the approximately 80 million unique TCR beta chains counted in a later analysis were shared. Data came from immunoSEQ multiplex PCR; TCRdb stores just in-frame clones and leaves some out. D and trimming were read from the DNA, whereas the V and J calls and clone size are those reported in that table. The table has approximately 140,000 clones, about four fifths seen once; the top ten hold roughly 5.6%. The receptor's source is a woman in her thirties or forties in good health and CMV-seropositive. This sequence joins TRBV11-3 and TRBJ2-7, with D unresolved. Sequencing was done on a sample of PBMCs. The CDR3 protein is CASSVGSFGYEQYF. The CDR3 DNA sequence: TGTGCCAGCAGCGTGGGCAGTTTCGGCTACGAGCAGTACTTC.